This T cell receptor (beta chain) was recovered during a study of regulatory T cells in long-lasting Graves disease. Stated time point: newly diagnosed GD, antithyroid drugs for less than 3 months. The TCR library used RNA extracted from PBMCs. With iRepertoire HTBI primers and Arm-PCR of CDR3 regions, TCR beta libraries were built. Via MiXCR, TCRdb re-called the multiplex PCR reads, giving one row per CDR3 protein. The data hold about 220,000 distinct CDR3 sequences, with roughly 20% observed a single time. Trimming cost V 3 bases and J 9 bases; bases outside gene matches: 11. Germline CDR1 is MNHNS and CDR2 is SASEGT. This CDR3 has 16 amino acids. There are many counts of this clonotype. These data are also associated with another study on T cells in Graves' hyperthyroidism and ophthalmopathy.

This sequence joins TRBV6-1 and TRBJ2-1, with 10 nucleotides matching TRBD2. The clonotype was recovered from a woman in her 30s with Graves disease. This specimen consisted of peripheral blood mononuclear cells (PBMCs), obtained at new diagnosis, from a patient treated with antithyroid drugs. CDR3 nucleotides: TGTGCCAGCAGTGATAGAGCGGGAGGGCGGGGTCTTGAGCAGTTCTTC. Encoded protein: CASSDRAGGRGLEQFF.